This TCR beta chain was captured by sequencing in a study of blood T cell repertoires in COVID-19. Study-wide background: COVID-19 samples from acute and convalescent phases originated in the United States, Italy and Spain. T cells, B-cell-depleted T cells, or PBMCs provided the cDNA or gDNA that served as material.

TCRdb's table, derived via immunoSEQ multiplex PCR, lists solely in-frame clones and lacks some. The sample has more than 95,000 clones; 84% are singletons. Germline V gene data show CDR1 as SGDLS and CDR2 as YYNGEE. The CDR3 runs 13 residues. V was shortened by 4 bases and J by 8 bases, with 15 bases between the two germline ends. Input material: peripheral blood. The clonotype comes from a human donor in a cohort sampled during active COVID-19. This rearrangement joins TRBV9 to TRBJ1-1; tentative D call: TRBD1 (6 bases). CDR3 amino acids: CASSLGGGLEAFF. DNA for the CDR3: TGTGCCAGCAGCCTAGGGGGGGGACTGGAAGCTTTCTTT.